This is a list of T cell receptor beta chains from one sample in a study of Graves' ophthalmopathy and Graves' hyperthyroidism. MiXCR, run by TCRdb on the multiplex PCR reads, gives a single entry per CDR3 protein. Of some 360,000 distinct CDR3 sequences detected, about a sixth appear once; the ten largest clones hold roughly 2.6%. Sequencing input: peripheral blood. Receptor source: an adult woman with stable Graves' hyperthyroidism. Each CDR3 is given with its conserved first and last residue. D genes are given only for firm matches. Some rows mark clone size as missing; the rest say once, few, many or name a class of expanded clone.

V	J	D	size	CDR3	DNA
TRBV9	TRBJ2-5	TRBD2	many	CASSGRAGGPFSGETQYF	TGTGCCAGCAGCGGACGAGCGGGAGGGCCCTTTTCGGGGGAGACCCAGTACTTC
TRBV6-5	TRBJ2-5	NA	many	CASNYSQRETQYF	TGTGCCAGCAATTACTCACAGCGGGAGACCCAGTACTTC
TRBV18	TRBJ2-6	NA	NA	CASSPPGSRASGANVLTF	TGTGCCAGCTCACCCCCGGGGTCCAGGGCCTCTGGGGCCAACGTCCTGACTTTC
TRBV29-1	TRBJ2-7	TRBD1	many	CSVAGQGAFGREQYF	TGCAGCGTTGCGGGACAGGGGGCGTTCGGGCGCGAGCAGTACTTC
TRBV19	TRBJ1-2	NA	many	CASSTGRRAHGYTF	TGTGCCAGTAGTACGGGGCGCAGGGCTCATGGCTACACCTTC
TRBV30	TRBJ1-5	NA	many	CAWSPGANRSQPQHF	TGTGCCTGGAGTCCCGGAGCCAACAGGTCTCAGCCCCAGCATTTT
TRBV6-4	TRBJ2-7	NA	many	CASSDLAGAEQYF	TGTGCCAGCAGTGACTTAGCAGGGGCCGAGCAGTACTTC
TRBV12-3/TRBV12-4	TRBJ1-2	TRBD1	many	CASSPDRAGGYTF	TGTGCCAGCAGTCCTGACAGGGCGGGTGGCTACACCTTC
TRBV29-1	TRBJ1-1	NA	many	CSVELAVEAFF	TGCAGCGTTGAGCTAGCAGTTGAAGCTTTCTTT
TRBV2	TRBJ1-1	NA	many	CASRVGMGRLNTEAFF	TGTGCCAGCAGAGTTGGCATGGGACGATTGAACACTGAAGCTTTCTTT
TRBV5-1	TRBJ1-5	NA	many	CASSLAGGQGQPQHF	TGCGCCAGCAGCTTGGCCGGCGGCCAGGGTCAGCCCCAGCATTTT
TRBV7-9	TRBJ1-1	NA	many	CASKESVGTEAFF	TGTGCCAGCAAAGAATCTGTTGGCACTGAAGCTTTCTTT
TRBV11-2	TRBJ1-2	NA	many	CASSLDAGDRWYGYTF	TGTGCCAGCAGCTTAGATGCGGGGGACCGCTGGTATGGCTACACCTTC
TRBV5-1	TRBJ2-2	TRBD2	many	CASSLVARESPGELFF	TGCGCCAGCAGCTTGGTGGCGCGGGAGAGTCCTGGGGAGCTGTTTTTT
TRBV18	TRBJ1-2	NA	few	CASSPMREDDYTF	TGTGCCAGCTCCCCCATGAGGGAGGATGACTACACCTTC